The clone carrying this TCR beta chain was recorded at least ten times. The antigen is unknown. TCRdb reprocessed the reads via MiXCR and lists one record per CDR3 protein. The repertoire holds over 450,000 distinct CDR3 sequences, with around 11% as singletons. The data were obtained in a study of T cell repertoires in cytomegalovirus infection. Study overall: An indication of both CMV infection and matching HLA type came from public TCR beta signatures.

Whole-study findings and limits: Across the ex vivo response, the dominant clonotypes were HLA-C-restricted CMV-specific TCR beta clonotypes.

There are 17 residues in the CDR3. Germline V CDR1 and CDR2: MGHRA, YSYEKL. Trimming took 0 bases from V and 6 from J, leaving 18 bases between them. What was sequenced was PBMCs. The source of this sequence is a human donor in good health (CMV status not recorded). Some clones in this sample may be carry-over from other donors' samples. The gene calls are TRBV4-1 and TRBJ1-5; a weak D match, TRBD1 (5 bases). CDR3 sequence: CASSQDPRTRDGQPQHF. CDR3 nucleotides: TGCGCCAGCAGCCAAGACCCCCGGACAAGGGATGGTCAGCCCCAGCATTTT.